This T cell receptor (beta chain) was obtained from a study of shared clonotypes between healthy human individuals. Study-level background: The plates for each donor numbered three CD4 naive, three CD4 memory, two CD8 naive and one CD8 memory. General observations from the study: Generally, naive subsets (rather than memory subsets) showed larger estimated richness.

Sequencing was at deep level. For sorted subsets, 200 ng DNA per replicate equaled about 31,000 T cell genomes. The repertoire was sequenced with immunoSEQ multiplex PCR; TCRdb's copy has only in-frame clones and lacks some. There are more than 2,000,000 clones in the sample; over 85% occur only once, and 0.13% to 0.15% lies in the top ten. Points on this clone: As yet, its antigen is unknown.

The clonotype originates from a man aged 18 to 35 in good health. The specimen was naive CD4+ T cells sorted from blood. Subset of the sample: CD45RA+ positively selected.

Here the CDR3 reads CAVLAGGTDTQYF. In nucleotides, the CDR3 is TGTGCCGTATTAGCGGGAGGGACAGATACGCAGTATTTT. V is TRBV19 and J is TRBJ2-3; 11 bases match TRBD2. V gave up 11 bases and J gave up 3 bases; unmatched junction bases: 4. Germline loops: CDR1 LNHDA, CDR2 SQIVND (reference sequence). The CDR3 has 13 residues.